Following are 3 T cell receptor beta chains from one sample sequenced in a study of cytomegalovirus exposure and HLA in healthy donors. The PCR had 60 Vbeta and 13 Jbeta primers. Measured with immunoSEQ multiplex PCR; TCRdb has only the in-frame clones, and not every one. The table records around 110,000 clones, roughly three fifths of them present only once. Material for sequencing was PBMCs. The receptors derive from a woman aged 40 to 50 in good health and CMV-seropositive.

This chain uses TRBV20-1 with TRBJ1-6; perhaps TRBD1 as D (5 bases). Between the trimmed V and J ends, which lost 6 bases and 14 bases, there was a span of 11 bases. Germline CDR1 reads DFQATT; CDR2 reads SNEGSKA (reference sequence). CDR3 length: 10 amino acids. CDR3 coding DNA: TGCAGTGCCGCCCCAGGGACCCTCCACTTT. This gives the protein CSAAPGTLHF.

This clone was picked up a small number of times. DNA for the CDR3: TGTGCCAGTAGCCCCGGGAACAGCGATTTGGGCTACACCTTC. Protein: CASSPGNSDLGYTF. The V call is TRBV19, the J call TRBJ1-2, with D unclear. CDR3 length: 14 residues. V was trimmed by 6 bases and J by 8 bases, leaving 19 bases between them. Germline-derived CDR1 and CDR2 are LNHDA and SQIVND (reference sequence).

V gene TRBV7-6 combines with J gene TRBJ2-2; D gene uncertain. Germline values: CDR1 SGHVS, CDR2 FNYEAQ. The V end was cut by 8 bases, the J end by 7 bases, with 5 bases between. This CDR3 is 10 amino acids long. CDR3 in DNA: TGTGCCAGCTTTATCGGGGAGCTGTTTTTT. It encodes CASFIGELFF.